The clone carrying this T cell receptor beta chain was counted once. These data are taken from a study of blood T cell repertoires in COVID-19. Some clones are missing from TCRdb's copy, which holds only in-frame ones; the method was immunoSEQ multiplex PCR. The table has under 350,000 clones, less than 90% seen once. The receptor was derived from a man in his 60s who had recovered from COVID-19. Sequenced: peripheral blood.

This CDR3 reads CASSHGAGGYEQYF. DNA of the CDR3: TGTGCCAGCAGCCACGGGGCAGGGGGCTACGAGCAGTACTTC. The rearrangement links TRBV7-3 to TRBJ2-7, with 7 bases identical to TRBD1. Germline assignment: CDR1 SGHTA and CDR2 FQGTGA. Trimming removed 5 bases from V and 3 bases from J; junction bases left unmatched: 7. The CDR3 totals 14 residues.